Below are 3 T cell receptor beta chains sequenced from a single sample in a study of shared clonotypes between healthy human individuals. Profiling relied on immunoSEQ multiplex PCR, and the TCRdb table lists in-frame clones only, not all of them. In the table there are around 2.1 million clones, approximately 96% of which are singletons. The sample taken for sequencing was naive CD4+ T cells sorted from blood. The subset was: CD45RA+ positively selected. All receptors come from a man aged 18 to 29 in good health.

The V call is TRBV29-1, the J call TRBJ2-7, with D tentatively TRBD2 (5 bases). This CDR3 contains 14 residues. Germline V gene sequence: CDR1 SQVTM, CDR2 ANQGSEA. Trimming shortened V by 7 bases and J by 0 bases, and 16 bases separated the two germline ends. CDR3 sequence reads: CSAVSGTSSYEQYF. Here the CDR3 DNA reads TGCAGCGCTGTGAGCGGTACTAGCTCCTACGAGCAGTACTTC.

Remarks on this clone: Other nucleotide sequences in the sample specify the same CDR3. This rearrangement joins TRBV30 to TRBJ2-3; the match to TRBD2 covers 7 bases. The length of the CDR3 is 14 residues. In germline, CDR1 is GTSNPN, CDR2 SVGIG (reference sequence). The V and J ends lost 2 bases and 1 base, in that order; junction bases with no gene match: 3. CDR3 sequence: CAWSWGGGTDTQYF. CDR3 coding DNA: TGTGCCTGGAGTTGGGGGGGAGGCACAGATACGCAGTATTTT. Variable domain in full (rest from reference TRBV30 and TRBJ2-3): SQTIHQWPATLVQPVGSPLSLECTVEGTSNPNLYWYRQAAGRGLQLLFYSVGIGQISSEVPQNLSASRPQDRQFILSSKKLLLSDSGFYLCAWSWGGGTDTQYFGPGTRLTVL.

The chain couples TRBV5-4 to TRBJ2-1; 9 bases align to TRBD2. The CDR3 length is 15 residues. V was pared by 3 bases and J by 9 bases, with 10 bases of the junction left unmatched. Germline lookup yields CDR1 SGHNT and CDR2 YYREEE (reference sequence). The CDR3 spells CASSSRREGRSEQFF. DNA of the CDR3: TGTGCCAGCAGCTCTCGGCGGGAGGGACGCAGTGAGCAGTTCTTC.